A single T cell receptor beta chain is shown here with its context. It lacks a known antigen. No much larger clonotype is one base removed from it; base qualities were not supplied. The study was a case-control design nested within a healthcare worker cohort in London, UK, with weekly nasopharyngeal swab PCR tests and blood sampling. Healthcare workers were recruited during the week of the UK lockdown, between 23 and 31 March 2020, and followed weekly for up to roughly 15 weeks. Library preparation employed 5' RACE. Sequenced on a NextSeq 500. To correct for sequencing error and PCR bias, the TCR library protocol tagged individual cDNA molecules with unique molecular identifiers. TCR alpha and beta chains were both sequenced, and the abundances of alpha and beta sequences in each sample were closely correlated with each other. The original methods were these. Decombinator V4 was used to perform V gene, J gene and CDR3 annotation of TCR sequences. TCRs were defined as expanded if a significant change between any two time points was detected under a Poisson model with p below 0.0001. Abundances of TCRs were expressed as counts per million after normalisation to the total number of TCRs sequenced in each sample. TRAV1-2 paired with TRAJ12, TRAJ20 or TRAJ33 defined MAIT TCRs, while TRAV10 paired with TRAJ18 defined iNKT TCRs. VDJdb, accessed 1 November 2021, was searched for CMV, EBV and SARS-CoV-2 annotated TCRs, excluding TCRs annotated for multiple antigens. Through fastp at Q25 and MiXCR, TCRdb rebuilt clones from the public reads, retaining in-frame beta chains. When rows share a CDR3 protein, they turn into one entry using the most common DNA and genes. These V and J calls are TCRdb output, not the study's own analysis. Counted in this sample were around 47,000 distinct CDR3 sequences; approximately 10% of them appeared once. Together, the top ten hold about 13% of the sample.

The CDR3 starts with the cysteine, ends with the phenylalanine, and has 17 residues. Only the CDR3 portion is preserved as DNA: 51 bases, with reading frame beginning at the first base. CDR1 LNHNV and CDR2 YYDKDF are derived from the germline V gene (reference sequence). V lost 1 base and J lost 5 bases; the stretch between them is 18 bases long. This entry comes from a study of early T cells in non-severe SARS-CoV-2 infection (dated by TCRdb to the early 2020s). About the investigation overall: Because TCR sequencing relied on bulk RNA taken from unsorted whole blood, pairing of alpha and beta chains was not possible.

What the study reported, not specific to this receptor: VDJdb matching was skewed toward anti-spike CD8 responses and likely underestimated virus-specific expansions, missing private and CD4 specificities.

In this chain, TRBV15 is recombined with TRBJ2-1; perhaps TRBD2 is the D gene, with 6 bases matching. Sequencing used whole blood. This TCR came from an adult who was a healthcare worker with PCR-confirmed SARS-CoV-2 infection or an uninfected control (not recorded which). The CDR3 region: CATSRVGRLGEDNEQFF. DNA sequence: TGTGCCACCAGCAGAGTTGGGAGACTAGGGGAAGACAATGAGCAGTTCTTC.